The 10 T cell receptor beta chains listed next were all sequenced from one sample in a study of cytomegalovirus exposure and HLA in healthy donors. A multiplex PCR was run with 60 Vbeta primers and 13 Jbeta primers. The data were produced by immunoSEQ multiplex PCR, yet TCRdb's version contains in-frame clones alone and is incomplete. The sample has 150,000 to 200,000 clones; less than 90% are singletons. What was sequenced was PBMCs. The source of these receptors is a male donor in good health and CMV-seropositive.

The chain is built from TRBV9 and TRBJ2-1, with 8 nucleotides matching TRBD1. The CDR3 is made up of 16 amino acids. CDR1 SGDLS and CDR2 YYNGEE come from the germline V gene. J gave up 0 bases and V 4 bases, and 6 bases lay outside the gene matches. This chain's CDR3 is CASSPQGAGSYNEQFF. In DNA form, the CDR3 reads TGTGCCAGCAGCCCCCAGGGGGCGGGCTCCTACAATGAGCAGTTCTTC.

This rearrangement joins TRBV6-1 to TRBJ2-7; 11 bases match TRBD1. Per the germline V gene, CDR1 is MNHNS and CDR2 is SASEGT. V was clipped by 7 bases and J by 3 bases; unmatched bases: 5. There are 14 residues in the CDR3. The CDR3, as DNA: TGTGCCAGCAACCCGGACAGGGGGCTCTACGAGCAGTACTTC. Translation gives CASNPDRGLYEQYF.

The rearrangement joins TRBV6-5 to TRBJ2-7, with TRBD2 identical over 8 bases. Germline trimming cut 10 bases from V and 2 bases from J; bases unmatched to any gene: 10. Germline V CDR1 and CDR2: MNHEY, SVGAGI. There are 14 residues in the CDR3. CDR3 bases: TGTGCCACCTATCCCGGGGGGGGGCCCTACGAGCAGTACTTC. This codes for CATYPGGGPYEQYF.

This CDR3 reads CASSAGTGTTEAFF. CDR3 nucleotides: TGCGCCAGCAGCGCCGGGACAGGGACTACTGAAGCTTTCTTT. The chain couples TRBV5-1 to TRBJ1-1; 9 positions agree with TRBD1. Trimming took 4 bases from V and 5 from J; bases not matched to a gene: 6. The CDR3 has 14 residues. Germline V lookup: CDR1 SGHRS, CDR2 YFSETQ.

The J gene is TRBJ1-3, the V gene TRBV9; weak D call: TRBD1 (6 bases). V lost 0 bases and J 4 bases, leaving 14 bases between the germline ends. This CDR3 comprises 16 residues. Per germline, CDR1 SGDLS and CDR2 YYNGEE. CDR3 sequence: CASSVGYRASGNTIYF. As DNA, the CDR3 is TGTGCCAGCAGCGTAGGCTACAGGGCCTCCGGAAACACCATATATTTT. Full variable domain (missing parts from reference TRBV9 and TRBJ1-3): DSGVTQTPKHLITATGQRVTLRCSPRSGDLSVYWYQQSLDQGLQFLIQYYNGEERAKGNILERFSAQQFPDLHSELNLSSLELGDSALYFCASSVGYRASGNTIYFGEGSWLTVV.

This clone was seen a few times. This sample also contains other DNA sequences that code for the same CDR3. The CDR3 bases are TGCGCCAGCAGCTTCCCAGGGGAAGATACGCAGTATTTT. This sequence encodes CASSFPGEDTQYF. The chain has TRBV5-1 and TRBJ2-3; tentative D call: TRBD1 (6 bases). The CDR3 length is 13 residues. Trimming removed 2 bases at V and 5 bases at J, with 9 bases between. CDR1 and CDR2 (germline): SGHRS, YFSETQ.

This clone was seen only a few times. This chain joins TRBV30 and TRBJ1-6; D is uncertain. This CDR3 has 15 residues. V was cut by 2 bases and J by 7 bases, with 15 bases left in between. The V gene's germline CDR1 is GTSNPN and CDR2 SVGIG (reference sequence). CDR3 coding DNA: TGTGCCTGGAGTCCTACCCCCGTCGGGAATTCACCCCTCCACTTT. Translating gives CAWSPTPVGNSPLHF.

The gene calls are TRBV5-1 and TRBJ2-1; TRBD2 aligns across 10 bases. CDR3 size: 15 residues. The germline V gene has CDR1 SGHRS and CDR2 YFSETQ. J gave up 7 bases and V 5 bases, and 9 bases lay outside the gene matches. CDR3 sequence: CASRTSGIPGNEQFF. The DNA of the CDR3 is TGCGCCAGCAGAACTAGCGGGATCCCCGGGAATGAGCAGTTCTTC.

The chain is built from TRBV28 and TRBJ1-4; D might be TRBD1 (5 bases). Trimming cost V 1 base and J 9 bases, with 12 bases left between them. CDR1 is MDHEN and CDR2 is SYDVKM in the germline V gene. CDR3 length equals 14 residues. Here the CDR3 DNA reads TGTGCCAGCAGTTTATTATCCGGGGGGAAAAAACTGTTTTTT. This codes for CASSLLSGGKKLFF.

The CDR3 spells CASSMGGSEQYF. Written as DNA, the CDR3 is TGTGCCAGTAGTATGGGGGGTAGCGAGCAGTACTTC. The genes are TRBV19 and TRBJ2-5; D is possibly TRBD2 (6 bases). Judging by the DNA end, TRBJ2-7 fits better; the J call may be wrong. The germline V gene has CDR1 LNHDA and CDR2 SQIVND (reference sequence). The CDR3 contains 12 residues.